This TCR beta chain was recorded in a study of tumor and adjacent non-tumor tissue in lung cancer (dated by TCRdb to the late 2010s). Regarding the study in general: By cancer type, the cohort comprised some twelve adenocarcinoma patients, 2 squamous cell carcinoma patients and 1 small cell lung cancer patient. Among the approximately 15 patients, ages ranged from roughly 31 to 80 years, some ten were men and 5 were women, and disease was TNM stage I to III. Sequencing produced 130,000,000 or so productive TCRbeta reads in total, an average of about 3.8 million reads per sample. For each patient, one tumor sample and one normal lung sample were taken, giving around 31 paired specimens that underwent TCRbeta CDR3 sequencing. Using bulk TCRbeta repertoires from approximately 15 lung cancer patients, the study set lung tumor tissue side by side with matched distant non-tumor lung tissue.

The protocol used for the library was multiplex PCR. TCRdb names Illumina HiSeq 2500 as the instrument used. Following protocols modified from ARM-PCR, the researchers constructed TCRbeta libraries through three rounds of nested PCR with primers (Table S4). Before sequencing, PCR products in the 200-500 bp range were cut out of the gel and cleaned up using the QIAquick gel extraction kit. The original pipeline was this. Reads were cleaned with Trimmomatic, merged with FLASH into complete CDR3 sequences, and assigned to V(D)J germline segments with MiTCR. Clonal diversity was computed as the inverse Simpson's index with VDJtools. A read counted as productive if the sequence was in-frame and lacked a premature stop codon. TCRdb reanalyzed the raw reads on its own, using fastp at Q25 for trimming and MiXCR for clone calling, and kept in-frame beta chains. For every CDR3 protein sequence, its rows merge into one entry that carries the most common genes and DNA. The V and J calls and clone size are TCRdb's, not the authors'. The table for this sample lists 60,000 or so distinct CDR3 sequences; about 61% of them were counted only once. Around 29% of the sample is taken by the ten largest.

The germline V gene (reference sequence) supplies CDR1 DFQATT and CDR2 SNEGSKA. V sheds 3 bases and J sheds 4 bases, leaving 18 bases between their ends. Inclusive of the bounding cysteine and phenylalanine, the CDR3 is 16 residues long. Only the CDR3 DNA is retained, 48 bases long and in frame from the first base. RNA was extracted from bulk unsorted tissue and checked for quality with a NanoDrop ND-1000 and an Agilent 2100. The normal lung samples consisted of distant non-tumor tissue collected more than 3 cm from the tumor edge. Donors were newly diagnosed lung cancer patients admitted for thoracic surgery in China between August and November 2014, without prior chemotherapy. The study excluded patients who had received radiotherapy or chemotherapy before or who had another cancer at the same time. Pieces of surgical tissue measuring about 1-2.2 cm3 were kept in RNAlater solution and stored at -80 degrees C until use.

This clonotype was recorded a few times. What antigen it recognizes has not been identified. Within one base of it there is no much larger clone, and no base qualities were kept. Overall study outcomes, separate from this receptor: With only about 14 patients in the cohort, the authors noted that larger samples and more detailed clinical data are needed. A significantly larger cumulative share of the repertoire was made up by the top 100 clones in normal lung than in tumor tissue. Significantly higher TCR diversity (inverse Simpson) was observed in tumor tissue than in normal lung tissue (approximately 440 vs 150, P = 0.0075, Mann-Whitney U test). TCR diversity was significantly higher in younger patients, and greater tumor TCR diversity was associated with shorter overall survival and shorter disease-free survival. Because peripheral blood was not sequenced, the blood TCRbeta repertoires of the lung cancer patients in the study went unexamined. The methods do not name the sequencing platform or mention unique molecular identifiers.

Sequenced: distant non-tumor lung tissue. This TCR came from a man in his 70s with non-small cell lung cancer. The rearranged segments are TRBV20-1 and TRBJ2-2; tentative D gene TRBD1, with 6 bases matching. The DNA is as follows: TGCAGTGCTAGTGGGATTATCCAGGGGCGCACCGGGGAGCTGTTTTTT. This yields the protein CSASGIIQGRTGELFF.